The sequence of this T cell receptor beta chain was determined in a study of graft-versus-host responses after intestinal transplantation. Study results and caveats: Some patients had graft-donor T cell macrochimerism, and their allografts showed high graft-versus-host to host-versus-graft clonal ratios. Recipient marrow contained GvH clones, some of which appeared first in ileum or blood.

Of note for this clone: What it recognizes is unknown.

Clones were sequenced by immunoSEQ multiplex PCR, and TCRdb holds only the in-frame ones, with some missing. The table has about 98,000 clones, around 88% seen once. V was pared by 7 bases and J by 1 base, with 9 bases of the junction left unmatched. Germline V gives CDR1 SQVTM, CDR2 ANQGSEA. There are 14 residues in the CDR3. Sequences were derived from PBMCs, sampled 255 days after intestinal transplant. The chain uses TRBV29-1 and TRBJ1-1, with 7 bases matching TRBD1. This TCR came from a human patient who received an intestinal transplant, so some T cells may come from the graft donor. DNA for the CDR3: TGCAGCGCCGAGGGGGCCTCAGCGAACACTGAAGCTTTCTTT. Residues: CSAEGASANTEAFF.